The clone carrying this T cell receptor (beta chain) has more than one count but fewer than ten. No antigen is known for it. This specimen belongs to a study of T cell repertoires in cytomegalovirus infection. CDR3 length equals 17 residues. Deletions cut 1 base from V and 2 bases from J, with 16 bases between. Study-wide points: Summed frequency of shared TCR beta families picked out CMV carriers who also had the relevant HLA.

TCRdb passed the reads through MiXCR, listing each CDR3 protein once. The data show around 530,000 distinct CDR3 sequences, less than 30% seen once. The chain is built from TRBV12-3 or TRBV12-4 and TRBJ2-3; no definite D call. Sequencing was carried out using PBMCs. The TCR sequence derives from a human donor in good health (CMV status not recorded). Some clones in this sample may be carry-over from other donors' samples. This CDR3 reads CASSLGEQSTVTDTQYF. The CDR3 DNA reads TGTGCCAGCAGTTTAGGGGAACAGTCTACCGTCACAGATACGCAGTATTTT.